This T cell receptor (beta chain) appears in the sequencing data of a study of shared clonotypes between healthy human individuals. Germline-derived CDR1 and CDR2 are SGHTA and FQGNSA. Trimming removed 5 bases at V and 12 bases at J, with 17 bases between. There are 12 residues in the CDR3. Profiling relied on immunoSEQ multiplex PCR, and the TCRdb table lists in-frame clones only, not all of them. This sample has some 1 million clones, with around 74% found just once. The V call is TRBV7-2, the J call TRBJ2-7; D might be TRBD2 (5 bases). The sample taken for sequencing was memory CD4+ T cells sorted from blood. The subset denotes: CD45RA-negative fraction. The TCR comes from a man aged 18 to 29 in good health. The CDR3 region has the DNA TGTGCCAGCAGCAGGGAACTAGGGCGCCGGTACTTC. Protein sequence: CASSRELGRRYF.